This section outlines one T cell receptor (beta chain) sequence together with its context. Its antigen is undetermined. The sample originates from a study of early T cells in non-severe SARS-CoV-2 infection. Unique molecular identifier tags were affixed to discrete cDNA molecules. Via MiXCR, TCRdb re-called the 5' RACE reads, giving one row per CDR3 protein. The data contain 100,000 to 150,000 distinct CDR3 sequences, approximately 15% of them singletons. General observations from the study: Private and CD4 specificities were missed by VDJdb matching, skewed to anti-spike CD8.

V dropped 5 bases and J dropped 4 bases, with 21 bases sitting between them. Germline-derived CDR1 and CDR2 are SGHAT and FQNNGV. This CDR3 has 16 residues. The rearrangement uses TRBV11-2 and TRBJ2-7; D might be TRBD2 (5 bases). The receptor's source is an adult who was a healthcare worker with PCR-confirmed SARS-CoV-2 infection or an uninfected control (not recorded which). Sequences were obtained from whole blood. Written as DNA, the CDR3 is TGTGCCAGCAGCCCCTTTTATGACGGGGAAGAATACGAGCAGTACTTC. It translates to CASSPFYDGEEYEQYF.